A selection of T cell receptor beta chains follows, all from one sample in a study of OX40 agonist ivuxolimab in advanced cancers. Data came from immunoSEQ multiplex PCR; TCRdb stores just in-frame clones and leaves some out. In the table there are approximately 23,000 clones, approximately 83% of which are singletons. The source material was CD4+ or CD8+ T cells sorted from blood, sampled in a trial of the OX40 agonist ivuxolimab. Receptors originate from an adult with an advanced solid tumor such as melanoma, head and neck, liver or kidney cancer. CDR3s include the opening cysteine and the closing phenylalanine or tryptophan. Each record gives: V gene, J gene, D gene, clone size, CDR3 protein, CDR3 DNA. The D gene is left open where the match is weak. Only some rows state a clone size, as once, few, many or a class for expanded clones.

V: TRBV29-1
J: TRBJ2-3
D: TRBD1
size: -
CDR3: CSVAGQGTSTDTQYF
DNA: TGCAGCGTTGCAGGACAGGGGACTAGCACAGATACGCAGTATTTT

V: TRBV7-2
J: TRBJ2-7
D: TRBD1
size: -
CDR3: CASSVDRVHEQYF
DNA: TGTGCCAGCAGCGTGGACAGGGTTCACGAGCAGTACTTC

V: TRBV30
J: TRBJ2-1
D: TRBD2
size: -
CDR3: CAWSATGLAGREQFF
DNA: TGTGCCTGGAGTGCCACCGGACTAGCGGGGAGGGAGCAGTTCTTC

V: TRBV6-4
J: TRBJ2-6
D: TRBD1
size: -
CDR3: CASSDPGQFSGANVLTF
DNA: TGTGCCAGCAGTGATCCGGGACAGTTCTCTGGGGCCAACGTCCTGACTTTC

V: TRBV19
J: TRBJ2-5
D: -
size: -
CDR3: CASKAAGASQETQYF
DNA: TGTGCCAGTAAGGCGGCAGGCGCTAGCCAAGAGACCCAGTACTTC

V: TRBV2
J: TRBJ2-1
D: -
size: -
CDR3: CASLGQNNEQFF
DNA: TGTGCCAGCCTGGGACAAAACAATGAGCAGTTCTTC

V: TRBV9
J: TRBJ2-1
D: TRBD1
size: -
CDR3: CASSTNRGNEQFF
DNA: TGTGCCAGCAGCACCAACAGGGGCAATGAGCAGTTCTTC

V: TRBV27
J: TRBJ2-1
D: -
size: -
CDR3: CASSLYPAEWDYNEQFF
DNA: TGTGCCAGCAGTTTATACCCAGCGGAGTGGGACTACAATGAGCAGTTCTTC

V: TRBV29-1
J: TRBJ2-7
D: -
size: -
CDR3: CSVEDRLGHEQYF
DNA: TGCAGCGTTGAAGATCGGTTGGGCCACGAGCAGTACTTC

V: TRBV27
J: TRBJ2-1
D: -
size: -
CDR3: CASSLGPVYNEQFF
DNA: TGTGCCAGCAGTTTAGGCCCGGTCTACAATGAGCAGTTCTTC

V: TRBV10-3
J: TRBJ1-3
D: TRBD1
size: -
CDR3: CAISSGTGSGNTIYF
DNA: TGTGCCATCAGCTCCGGGACAGGGTCTGGAAACACCATATATTTT

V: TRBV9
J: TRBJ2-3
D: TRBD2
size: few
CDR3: CASSVRGGGTTDTQYF
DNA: TGTGCCAGCAGCGTAAGGGGCGGGGGGACGACAGATACGCAGTATTTT

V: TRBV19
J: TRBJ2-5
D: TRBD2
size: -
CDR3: CASSIAPWEGMVAQYF
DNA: TGTGCCAGTAGTATAGCCCCGTGGGAGGGGATGGTGGCCCAGTACTTC

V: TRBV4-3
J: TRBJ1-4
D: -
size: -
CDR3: CASSQDLSINEKLFF
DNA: TGCGCCAGCAGCCAAGATTTAAGTATTAATGAAAAACTGTTTTTT

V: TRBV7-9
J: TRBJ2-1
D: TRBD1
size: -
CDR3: CASSLGRGQRRREQFF
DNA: TGTGCCAGCAGCTTAGGTCGGGGACAGAGGCGCCGGGAGCAGTTCTTC

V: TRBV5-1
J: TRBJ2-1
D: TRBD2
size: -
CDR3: CASSFILAGAKNEQFF
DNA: TGCGCCAGCAGCTTTATACTAGCGGGGGCCAAGAATGAGCAGTTCTTC

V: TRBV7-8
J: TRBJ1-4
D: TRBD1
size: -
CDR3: CASSQDRGSEKLFF
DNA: TGTGCCAGCAGCCAGGACAGGGGAAGTGAAAAACTGTTTTTT

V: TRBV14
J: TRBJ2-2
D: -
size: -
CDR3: CASSHRPGAGAGGELFF
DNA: TGTGCCAGCAGCCACCGCCCCGGGGCGGGGGCAGGCGGGGAGCTGTTTTTT

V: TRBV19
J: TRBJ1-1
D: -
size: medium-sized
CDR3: CASKGVTEAFF
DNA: TGTGCCAGTAAGGGAGTCACTGAAGCTTTCTTT

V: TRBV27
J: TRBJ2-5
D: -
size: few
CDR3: CASTLTGGYETQYF
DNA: TGTGCCAGCACACTGACAGGAGGGTATGAGACCCAGTACTTC

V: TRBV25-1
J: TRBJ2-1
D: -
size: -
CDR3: CASTPGNEQFF
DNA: TGTGCCAGCACTCCCGGCAATGAGCAGTTCTTC

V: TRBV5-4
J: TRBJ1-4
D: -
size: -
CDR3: CASSLGAKLFF
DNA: TGTGCCAGCAGCTTGGGGGCAAAACTGTTTTTT

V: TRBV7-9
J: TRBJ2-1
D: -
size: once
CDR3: CASSLVSGSYNEQFF
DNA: TGTGCCAGCAGCTTAGTTTCCGGCTCCTACAATGAGCAGTTCTTC

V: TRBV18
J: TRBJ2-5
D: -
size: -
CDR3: CASSPNRREAQYF
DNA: TGTGCCAGCTCACCCAACAGAAGAGAGGCCCAGTACTTC

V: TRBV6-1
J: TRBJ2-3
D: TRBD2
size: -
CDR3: CASSETAGTTTDTQYF
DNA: TGTGCCAGCAGTGAAACAGCGGGGACCACCACAGATACGCAGTATTTT

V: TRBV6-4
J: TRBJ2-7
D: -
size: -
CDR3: CASIIQGTLSYEQYF
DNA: TGTGCCAGCATCATTCAGGGGACACTCTCCTACGAGCAGTACTTC

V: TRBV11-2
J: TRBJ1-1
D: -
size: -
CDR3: CASSLVLSLNTEAFF
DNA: TGTGCCAGCAGCTTAGTGCTCAGCCTAAACACTGAAGCTTTCTTT

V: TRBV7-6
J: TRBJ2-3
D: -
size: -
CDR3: CASSLSARTRTDTQYF
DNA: TGTGCCAGCAGCTTGTCCGCCCGGACCCGTACAGATACGCAGTATTTT

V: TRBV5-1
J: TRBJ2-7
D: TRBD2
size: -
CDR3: CASSFEPGLREQYF
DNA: TGCGCCAGCAGTTTTGAACCGGGACTAAGGGAGCAGTACTTC

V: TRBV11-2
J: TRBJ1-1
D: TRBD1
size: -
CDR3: CASRSPGQGKNTEAFF
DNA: TGTGCCAGCAGATCGCCCGGACAGGGAAAGAACACTGAAGCTTTCTTT

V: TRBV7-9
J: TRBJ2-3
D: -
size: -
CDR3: CASSLDLGTQYF
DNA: TGTGCCAGCAGCCTTGACTTGGGTACGCAGTATTTT

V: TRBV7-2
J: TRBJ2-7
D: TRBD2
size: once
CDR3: CASSLGAGGRPYEQYF
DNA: TGTGCCAGCAGCCTGGGGGCGGGAGGGCGGCCCTACGAGCAGTACTTC